The rows below give T cell receptor beta chains drawn from one sample of a study of T cells in Graves' hyperthyroidism and ophthalmopathy. TCRdb passed the multiplex PCR reads through MiXCR, listing each CDR3 protein once. Of approximately 710,000 distinct CDR3 sequences in the sample, around 16% are singletons; the top ten hold 15% to 17%. Sequences were obtained from blood. The receptor source for this set is a man between 50 and 59 years old with Graves' hyperthyroidism. Both conserved end residues are part of each CDR3. Each record gives: clone size, D gene, V gene, J gene, CDR3 DNA, CDR3 protein. The D gene is left open where the match is weak. For some rows the clone size is stated as once, few or many, or as a class when expanded; others skip it.

many	-	TRBV19	TRBJ2-2	TGTGCCAGTAGACCTCGCGTCGGGAGTTGGTCGACCGGGGAGCTGTTTTTT	CASRPRVGSWSTGELFF
many	TRBD2	TRBV3-1	TRBJ2-7	TGTGCCAGCAGCCAAGAACAGCGGGGACCCTTATACGAGCAGTACTTC	CASSQEQRGPLYEQYF
many	-	TRBV27	TRBJ2-7	TGTGCCAGCAGTTTGACAGCGCCCTACGAGCAGTACTTC	CASSLTAPYEQYF
once	-	TRBV2	TRBJ1-2	TGTGACAGCAGTGAAGAAGGCAGATGGGGGGGCTACACCTTC	CDSSEEGRWGGYTF
-	-	TRBV3-1	TRBJ2-2	TGTGCCAGCAGCCAAGATGAAGCTGGAGGGAGGGAGCTGTTTTTT	CASSQDEAGGRELFF
many	TRBD1	TRBV5-1	TRBJ2-7	TGCGCCAGCAGCCAAGGGACAGGGATCTACGAGCAGTACTTC	CASSQGTGIYEQYF
many	-	TRBV5-1	TRBJ2-7	TGCGCCAGCAGCGTCCGGACGGAAGGCTACGAGCAGTACTTC	CASSVRTEGYEQYF
few	-	TRBV19	TRBJ1-1	TGTGCCAGTAAAAGGGAACGGACAAACACTGAAGCTTTCTTT	CASKRERTNTEAFF
many	-	TRBV12-3/TRBV12-4	TRBJ2-1	TGTGCCAGCAGCCCTTTGCCCCGATCCTACAATGAGCAGTTCTTC	CASSPLPRSYNEQFF
many	-	TRBV6-2/TRBV6-3	TRBJ2-2	TGTGCCAGCAGTTACTCGACTTATTACACCGGGGAGCTGTTTTTT	CASSYSTYYTGELFF
-	-	TRBV6-2/TRBV6-3	TRBJ2-7	TGTGCCAGCAGACTCGACAGGCTGAGCTCCTACGAGCAGTACTTC	CASRLDRLSSYEQYF
few	-	TRBV7-9	TRBJ2-1	TGTGCCAACCAACTGCAGTTCTTC	CANQLQFF
few	TRBD2	TRBV6-1	TRBJ2-1	TGTGCCAGCAGTAGTCAGCGGGAAGAGATCTACAATGAGCAGTTCTTC	CASSSQREEIYNEQFF
many	-	TRBV7-9	TRBJ1-1	TGTGCCAGCAGCTTAGCGAGTTCCTGGCCGAGGGAAGCTTTCTTT	CASSLASSWPREAFF
many	-	TRBV28	TRBJ1-1	TGTGCCAGCAGTTTAGACCCGTCGAACACTGAAGCTTTCTTT	CASSLDPSNTEAFF
few	TRBD2	TRBV10-3	TRBJ2-2	TGTGCCACACAAAGGGTGACTAGCGGGAGGAAGGCCGGGGAGCTGTTTTTT	CATQRVTSGRKAGELFF
many	-	TRBV5-1	TRBJ1-4	TGCGCCAGCAGCTCCGGACTCGTAAATGAAAAACTGTTTTTT	CASSSGLVNEKLFF
few	-	TRBV4-1	TRBJ1-1	TGCGCCAGCAGCCACGTACCCGGGGGGCTCGGAACTGAAGCTTTCTTT	CASSHVPGGLGTEAFF
many	-	TRBV7-6	TRBJ2-1	TGTGCCAGCAGCTTAGATCCGCCATCTTCGCATGAGCAGTTCTTC	CASSLDPPSSHEQFF
-	-	TRBV5-1	TRBJ2-7	TGCGCCAGCAGCTTGGCCCTCCAGGGCCCAACCTACGAGCAGTACTTC	CASSLALQGPTYEQYF
-	-	TRBV5-1	TRBJ2-4	TGCGCCAGCAGCTTGAGGGGTGGAGTCATGGAAAACATTCAGTACTTC	CASSLRGGVMENIQYF
-	-	TRBV24-1	TRBJ2-1	TGTGCCACCAGTGATCCCACCCCGGGGCAGGGCTACAATGAGCAGTTCTTC	CATSDPTPGQGYNEQFF
few	TRBD2	TRBV2	TRBJ2-7	TGTGCCAGCAGTGAACAGGCTAGCGGGAGCGAGCAGTACTTC	CASSEQASGSEQYF
few	-	TRBV6-2/TRBV6-3	TRBJ2-7	TGTGCCAGCAGTAGTTACAGAGACTCCTACGAGCAGTACTTC	CASSSYRDSYEQYF
-	TRBD2	TRBV19	TRBJ2-1	TGTGCCAGTAGTATAAAGGGGACTAGTAAGCTTGAGCAGTTCTTC	CASSIKGTSKLEQFF